Below, 17 T cell receptor beta chains from the same sample are listed, as sequenced in a study of T-cell memory formation after mild COVID-19. TCRdb passed the 5' RACE reads through MiXCR, listing each CDR3 protein once. The repertoire consists of roughly 350,000 distinct CDR3 sequences, with around a fifth occurring once and the leading ten covering approximately 12%. Material: PBMCs or a T cell subset sorted from them (not recorded which). Receptor source: an adult woman who had mild COVID-19 (a few samples of this study predate the infection). Cell type and time point are not known.

The chain has TRBV4-1 and TRBJ2-7; 10 bases agree with TRBD1. Trimming removed 0 bases from V and 2 bases from J; junction bases left unmatched: 4. The CDR3 covers 16 residues. Per germline, CDR1 MGHRA and CDR2 YSYEKL. CDR3 DNA sequence: TGCGCCAGCAGCCAAGACGGGACAGGGGTCACCTACGAGCAGTACTTC. Its protein is CASSQDGTGVTYEQYF.

CDR3: CASRKEDEQFF. In DNA form, the CDR3 reads TGCGCCAGCAGGAAGGAAGATGAGCAGTTCTTC. V and J are TRBV5-1 and TRBJ2-1; D gene ambiguous. The CDR3 totals 11 residues. V was cut by 5 bases and J by 8 bases, with 8 bases left in between. Germline loops: CDR1 SGHRS, CDR2 YFSETQ.

This clonotype was found a few times. This rearrangement joins TRBV4-1 to TRBJ2-6; 12 nucleotides align to TRBD1. J gave up 3 bases and V 2 bases, and 8 bases lay outside the gene matches. This CDR3 has 19 residues. From germline, CDR1 is MGHRA and CDR2 YSYEKL. This chain's CDR3 is CASSQPTGTGGGGANVLTF. CDR3 DNA: TGCGCCAGCAGCCAACCGACTGGGACAGGGGGCGGTGGGGCCAACGTCCTGACTTTC.

This clonotype came up many times. This rearrangement joins TRBV24-1 to TRBJ2-7; D is possibly TRBD1 (6 bases). The germline V gene has CDR1 KGHDR and CDR2 SFDVKD. The CDR3 consists of 17 residues. The V and J ends lost 5 bases and 0 bases respectively, with 19 bases between them. This CDR3 is CATSGLLPGTRSYEQYF. CDR3 DNA sequence: TGTGCCACCAGTGGTCTACTCCCCGGGACACGCTCCTACGAGCAGTACTTC.

Only one count was recorded for this clonotype. The J gene is TRBJ2-1, the V gene TRBV7-3; maybe TRBD2 (6 bases). V lost 5 bases, J lost 6 bases, and 14 bases lay in between. CDR3 length: 14 residues. The V gene's germline CDR1 is SGHTA and CDR2 FQGTGA. The CDR3 nucleotides are TGTGCCAGCAGCGAGGGACTCCGACCCAATGAGCAGTTCTTC. Protein product: CASSEGLRPNEQFF.

This sequence joins TRBV6-4 and TRBJ1-6; D not resolved. The CDR3 runs to 14 residues. Trimming took off 4 bases at V and 7 bases at J, with 11 bases between the two ends. In germline, CDR1 is MRHNA, CDR2 SNTAGT. CDR3 nucleotide sequence: TGTGCCAGCAGTGCGGGCAGTGGGAATTCACCCCTCCACTTT. The encoded protein is CASSAGSGNSPLHF.

This clonotype was observed a single time. V and J are TRBV20-1 and TRBJ2-7, with 7 nucleotides matching TRBD2. Germline CDR1 and CDR2: DFQATT and SNEGSKA (reference sequence). V trimming: 5 bases; J trimming: 4 bases; junction bases outside the gene matches: 8. The CDR3 has 13 amino acids. The CDR3 coding sequence is TGCAGTGCTCCTCTCGCGGGAGAGTACGAGCAGTACTTC. Translated: CSAPLAGEYEQYF.

The table lists this clonotype with a few counts. The chain has TRBV5-6 and TRBJ2-4; 8 positions match TRBD1. Looked up from germline, CDR1 is SGHDT and CDR2 is YYEEEE. The CDR3 is made up of 17 amino acids. V gave up 4 bases and J gave up 1 base; unmatched junction bases: 10. CDR3 residues: CASSLWLGDRAKNIQYF. For the CDR3, the DNA is TGTGCCAGCAGCCTTTGGCTTGGGGACAGGGCCAAAAACATTCAGTACTTC.

The chain is built from TRBV6-6 and TRBJ2-7; TRBD1 matches 12 bases. Germline V gives CDR1 MNHNY, CDR2 SVGAGI (reference sequence). V shed 6 bases, J shed 2 bases, and the junction held 5 bases outside the gene matches. CDR3 length equals 15 residues. The CDR3 spells CASRPGQGAAYEQYF. The CDR3 DNA reads as TGTGCCAGCAGGCCGGGACAGGGGGCGGCCTACGAGCAGTACTTC.

V and J are TRBV18 and TRBJ2-3; 9 nucleotides agree with TRBD2. This CDR3 comprises 16 residues. With 2 bases clipped from V and 0 bases from J, the junction kept 3 bases outside the gene matches. Per germline, CDR1 KGHSH and CDR2 LQKENI. The CDR3 spells CASSPVSGRSTDTQYF. The CDR3, as DNA: TGTGCCAGCTCACCAGTGAGCGGGAGGAGCACAGATACGCAGTATTTT.

This clonotype was counted ten times or more. The chain's CDR3 is CASSYIVWGVPSSYEQYF. CDR3 coding DNA: TGTGCCAGCAGTTATATAGTCTGGGGGGTCCCGAGCTCCTACGAGCAGTACTTC. This rearrangement joins TRBV7-2 to TRBJ2-7, with a tentative D call TRBD2 (6 bases). Deletions cut 6 bases from V and 0 bases from J, with 24 bases between. The CDR3 loop spans 18 amino acids. Germline V gives CDR1 SGHTA, CDR2 FQGNSA.

The table lists this clonotype with a few counts. J is TRBJ2-5 and V is TRBV13; D not resolved. The V gene lost 4 bases and the J gene lost 3 bases, with 12 bases spanning the gap. The CDR3 is made up of 14 amino acids. Germline CDR1 reads PRHDT; CDR2 reads FYEKMQ (reference sequence). CDR3 DNA: TGTGCCAGCAGCTCCGGGTTTCGGGAAGAGACCCAGTACTTC. Translated, it gives CASSSGFREETQYF.

The chain employs TRBV4-2 and TRBJ2-1; 10 bases are shared with TRBD2. The germline V gene encodes CDR1 LGHNA and CDR2 YNFKEQ. J lost 7 bases, V lost 3 bases, and 15 bases had no gene match. This CDR3 contains 18 residues. CDR3 in DNA: TGTGCCAGCAGCCATCAAGGGGTTCAGCGGGGGGGCGTGAATGAGCAGTTCTTC. It yields the protein CASSHQGVQRGGVNEQFF.

This clonotype has just a few counts. The chain carries TRBV6-6 and TRBJ2-2; D gene uncertain. The CDR3 length is 13 residues. V was cut by 2 bases and J by 4 bases, with 5 bases left in between. Germline-derived CDR1 and CDR2 are MNHNY and SVGAGI (reference sequence). CDR3 nucleotides: TGTGCCAGCAGTTACGAGCCCACCGGGGAGCTGTTTTTT. Its protein is CASSYEPTGELFF.

The chain couples TRBV27 to TRBJ2-2, with a tentative D call TRBD1 (5 bases). The CDR3 runs to 14 residues. Between the trimmed V and J ends, which lost 8 bases and 1 base, there was a span of 11 bases. Germline lookup yields CDR1 MNHEY and CDR2 SMNVEV (reference sequence). This CDR3 reads CASGPQGNTGELFF. CDR3 bases: TGTGCCAGCGGACCCCAGGGGAACACCGGGGAGCTGTTTTTT.

The chain carries TRBV7-2 and TRBJ2-5, with 11 bases matching TRBD2. The CDR3 is made up of 20 amino acids. Germline V gene data show CDR1 as SGHTA and CDR2 as FQGNSA. Trimming cost V 3 bases and J 5 bases; bases outside gene matches: 20. CDR3 sequence: CASSFEPWRLAGGMVETQYF. In DNA, the CDR3 is TGTGCCAGCAGCTTCGAGCCCTGGAGGCTAGCGGGGGGTATGGTGGAGACCCAGTACTTC.

This rearrangement joins TRBV12-3 or TRBV12-4 to TRBJ1-5; no firm D call. This CDR3 is 12 amino acids long. The V end lost 1 base, the J end lost 11 bases, and 9 bases lay between the germline ends. The CDR3 coding sequence is TGTGCCAGCAGTTTAGACCCTGTGGCCCAGCATTTT. The encoded protein is CASSLDPVAQHF.